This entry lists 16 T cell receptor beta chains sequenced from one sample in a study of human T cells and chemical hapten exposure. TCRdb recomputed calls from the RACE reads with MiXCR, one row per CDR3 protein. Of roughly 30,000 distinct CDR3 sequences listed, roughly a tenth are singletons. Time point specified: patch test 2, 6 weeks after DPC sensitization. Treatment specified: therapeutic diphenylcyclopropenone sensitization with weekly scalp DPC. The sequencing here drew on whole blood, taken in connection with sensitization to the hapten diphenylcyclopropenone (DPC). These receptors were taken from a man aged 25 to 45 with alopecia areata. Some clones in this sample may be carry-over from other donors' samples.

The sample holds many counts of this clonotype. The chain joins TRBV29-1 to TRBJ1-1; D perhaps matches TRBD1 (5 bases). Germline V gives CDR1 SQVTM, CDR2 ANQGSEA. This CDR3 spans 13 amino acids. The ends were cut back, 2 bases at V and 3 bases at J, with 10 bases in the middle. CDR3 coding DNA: TGCAGCGTTGAAAAGACAGAGGACACTGAAGCTTTCTTT. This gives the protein CSVEKTEDTEAFF.

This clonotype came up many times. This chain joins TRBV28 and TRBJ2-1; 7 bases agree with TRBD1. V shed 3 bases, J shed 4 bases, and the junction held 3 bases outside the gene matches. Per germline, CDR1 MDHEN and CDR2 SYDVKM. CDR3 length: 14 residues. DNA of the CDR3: TGTGCCAGCAGTTTGGGACAGCTTTACAATGAGCAGTTCTTC. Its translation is CASSLGQLYNEQFF.

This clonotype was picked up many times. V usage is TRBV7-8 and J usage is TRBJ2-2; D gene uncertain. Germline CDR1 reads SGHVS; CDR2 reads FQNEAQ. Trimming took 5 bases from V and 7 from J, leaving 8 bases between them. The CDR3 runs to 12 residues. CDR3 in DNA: TGTGCCAGCAGCCCATATGACGGGGAGCTGTTTTTT. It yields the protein CASSPYDGELFF.

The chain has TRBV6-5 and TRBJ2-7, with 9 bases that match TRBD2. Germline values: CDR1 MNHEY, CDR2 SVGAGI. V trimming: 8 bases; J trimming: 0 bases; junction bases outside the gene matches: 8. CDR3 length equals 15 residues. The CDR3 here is CASGPGTSTSYEQYF. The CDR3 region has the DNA TGTGCCAGCGGCCCCGGGACTAGCACCTCCTACGAGCAGTACTTC.

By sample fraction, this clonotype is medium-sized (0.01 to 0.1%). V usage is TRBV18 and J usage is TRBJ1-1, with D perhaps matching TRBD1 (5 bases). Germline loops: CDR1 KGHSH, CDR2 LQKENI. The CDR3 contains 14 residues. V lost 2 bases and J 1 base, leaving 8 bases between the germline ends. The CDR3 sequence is CASSPGAENTEAFF. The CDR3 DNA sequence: TGTGCCAGCTCACCAGGGGCAGAGAACACTGAAGCTTTCTTT. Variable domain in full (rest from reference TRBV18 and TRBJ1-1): NAGVMQNPRHLVRRRGQEARLRCSPMKGHSHVYWYRQLPEEGLKFMVYLQKENIIDESGMPKERFSAEFPKEGPSILRIQQVVRGDSAAYFCASSPGAENTEAFFGQGTRLTVV.

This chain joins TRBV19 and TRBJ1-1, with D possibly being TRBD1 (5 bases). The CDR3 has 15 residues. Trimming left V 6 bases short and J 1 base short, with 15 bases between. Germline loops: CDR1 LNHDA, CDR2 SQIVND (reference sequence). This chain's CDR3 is CASSPAGGANTEAFF. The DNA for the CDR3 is TGTGCCAGTAGCCCAGCCGGGGGTGCGAACACTGAAGCTTTCTTT.

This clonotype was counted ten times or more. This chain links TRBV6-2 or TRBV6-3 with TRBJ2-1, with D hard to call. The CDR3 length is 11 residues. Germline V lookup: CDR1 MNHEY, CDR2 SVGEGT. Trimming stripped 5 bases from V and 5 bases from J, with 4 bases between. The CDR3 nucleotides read TGTGCCAGCAGTCACCACAATGAGCAGTTCTTC. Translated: CASSHHNEQFF.

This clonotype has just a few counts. This chain's CDR3 is CASSLDGSTDTQYF. The CDR3 region has the DNA TGTGCCAGCAGCTTAGACGGTAGCACAGATACGCAGTATTTT. The rearrangement joins TRBV7-2 to TRBJ2-3; D uncertain. There are 14 residues in the CDR3. Per the germline V gene, CDR1 is SGHTA and CDR2 is FQGNSA. V lost 1 base and J 0 bases, leaving 5 bases between the germline ends. Variable domain in full (rest from reference TRBV7-2 and TRBJ2-3): GAGVSQSPSNKVTEKGKDVELRCDPISGHTALYWYRQSLGQGLEFLIYFQGNSAPDKSGLPSDRFSAERTGGSVSTLTIQRTQQEDSAVYLCASSLDGSTDTQYFGPGTRLTVL.

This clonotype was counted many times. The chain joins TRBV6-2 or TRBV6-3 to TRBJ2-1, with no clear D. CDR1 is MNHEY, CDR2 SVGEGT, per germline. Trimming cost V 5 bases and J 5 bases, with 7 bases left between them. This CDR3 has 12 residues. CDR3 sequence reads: CASSRHHNEQFF. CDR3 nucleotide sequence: TGTGCCAGCAGTCGACATCACAATGAGCAGTTCTTC.

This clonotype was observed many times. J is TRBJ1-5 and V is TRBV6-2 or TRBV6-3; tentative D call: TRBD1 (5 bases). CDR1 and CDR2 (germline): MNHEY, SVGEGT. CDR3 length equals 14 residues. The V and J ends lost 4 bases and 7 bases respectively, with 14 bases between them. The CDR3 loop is CASSFRGVRQPQHF. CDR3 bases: TGTGCCAGCAGTTTTAGAGGGGTGAGGCAGCCCCAGCATTTT.

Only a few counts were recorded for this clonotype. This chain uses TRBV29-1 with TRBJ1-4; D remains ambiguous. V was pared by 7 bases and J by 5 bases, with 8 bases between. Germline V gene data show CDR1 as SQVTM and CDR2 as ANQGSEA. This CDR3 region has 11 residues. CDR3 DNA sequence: TGCAGCGCTTCGGGGAATGAAAAACTGTTTTTT. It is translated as CSASGNEKLFF.

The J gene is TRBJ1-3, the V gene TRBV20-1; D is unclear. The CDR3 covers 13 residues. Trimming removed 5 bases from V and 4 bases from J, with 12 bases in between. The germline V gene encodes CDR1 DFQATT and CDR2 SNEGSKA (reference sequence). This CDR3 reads CSAERVAGNTIYF. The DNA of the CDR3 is TGCAGTGCTGAAAGGGTAGCGGGAAACACCATATATTTT.

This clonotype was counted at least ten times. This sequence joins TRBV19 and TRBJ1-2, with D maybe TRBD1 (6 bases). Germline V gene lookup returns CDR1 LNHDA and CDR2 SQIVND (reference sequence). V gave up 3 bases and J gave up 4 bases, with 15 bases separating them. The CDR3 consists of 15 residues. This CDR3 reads CASSIGQPDIYGYTF. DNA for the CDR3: TGTGCCAGTAGTATTGGACAGCCTGACATCTATGGCTACACCTTC. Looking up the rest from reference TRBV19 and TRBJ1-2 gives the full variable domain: DGGITQSPKYLFRKEGQNVTLSCEQNLNHDAMYWYRQDPGQGLRLIYYSQIVNDFQKGDIAEGYSVSREKKESFPLTVTSAQKNPTAFYLCASSIGQPDIYGYTFGSGTRLTVV.

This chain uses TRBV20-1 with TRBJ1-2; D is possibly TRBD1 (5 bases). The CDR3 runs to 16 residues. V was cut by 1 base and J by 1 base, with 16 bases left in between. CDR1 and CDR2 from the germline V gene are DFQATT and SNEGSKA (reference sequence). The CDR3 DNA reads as TGCAGTGCTAGAGTCCCGGGACCTTCCCTTAACTATGGCTACACCTTC. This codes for CSARVPGPSLNYGYTF.

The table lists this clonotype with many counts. The CDR3 DNA sequence: TGCGCCAGCAGCCAATCTACGAACACTGAAGCTTTCTTT. This sequence encodes CASSQSTNTEAFF. The V call is TRBV5-1, the J call TRBJ1-1; D is unclear. The germline CDR1 and CDR2 sequences are SGHRS and YFSETQ. V lost 4 bases and J lost 1, with 8 bases in between. This CDR3 region has 13 residues.

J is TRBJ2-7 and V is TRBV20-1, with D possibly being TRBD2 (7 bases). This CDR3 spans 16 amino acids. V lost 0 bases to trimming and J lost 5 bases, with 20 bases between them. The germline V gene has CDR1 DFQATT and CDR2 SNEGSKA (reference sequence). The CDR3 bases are TGCAGTGCTAGAGATCTAGAAGGGGGGGCCTACCACGAGCAGTACTTC. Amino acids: CSARDLEGGAYHEQYF.